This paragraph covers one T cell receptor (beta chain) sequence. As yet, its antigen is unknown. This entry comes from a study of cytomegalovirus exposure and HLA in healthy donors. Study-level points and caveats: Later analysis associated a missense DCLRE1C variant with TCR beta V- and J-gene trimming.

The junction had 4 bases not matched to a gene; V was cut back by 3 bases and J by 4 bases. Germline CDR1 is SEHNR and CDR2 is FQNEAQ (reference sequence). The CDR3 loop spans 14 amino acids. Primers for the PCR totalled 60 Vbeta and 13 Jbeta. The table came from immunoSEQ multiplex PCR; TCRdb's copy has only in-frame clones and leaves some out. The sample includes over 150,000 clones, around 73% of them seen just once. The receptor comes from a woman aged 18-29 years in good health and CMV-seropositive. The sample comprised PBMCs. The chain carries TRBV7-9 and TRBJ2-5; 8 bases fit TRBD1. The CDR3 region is CASSLLTGGETQYF. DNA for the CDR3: TGTGCCAGCAGCTTGTTAACAGGGGGAGAGACCCAGTACTTC.